The 15 T cell receptor beta chains in this list originate from one sample, sequenced in a study of CD8+ T cells in alopecia areata. Sequencing templates came from extracted RNA that was reverse transcribed into cDNA. Sequencing was performed with immunoSEQ multiplex PCR; in TCRdb, only in-frame clones are kept and a portion is missing. Of around 190,000 clones listed, about 60% are singletons. Specified treatment: oral pan-JAK inhibitor, 5-10 mg twice daily. Sequencing used CD4+ T cells sorted from blood, obtained at week 4, from a patient treated with tofacitinib. These receptors were collected from a human donor with alopecia areata.

V is TRBV6-1 and J is TRBJ1-2, with a tentative D call TRBD1 (5 bases). CDR3 length equals 13 residues. Between the trimmed V and J ends, which lost 6 bases and 6 bases, there was a span of 14 bases. The germline CDR1 and CDR2 sequences are MNHNS and SASEGT. The CDR3 sequence: CASRRDLLDGYTF. The CDR3, as DNA: TGTGCCAGCAGGAGGGACCTCTTGGATGGCTACACCTTC.

The rearrangement links TRBV5-1 to TRBJ1-2; D is uncertain. CDR1 and CDR2 from the germline V gene are SGHRS and YFSETQ. This CDR3 is 15 amino acids long. V was cut by 4 bases and J by 4 bases, with 17 bases left in between. The CDR3 sequence is CASSVTARQSYGYTF. CDR3 sequence (DNA): TGCGCCAGCAGCGTGACGGCTCGGCAATCCTATGGCTACACCTTC.

The chain recombines TRBV2 with TRBJ2-1; D may be TRBD2 (5 bases). The CDR3 covers 15 residues. Germline V gene sequence: CDR1 SNHLY, CDR2 FYNNEI. The V gene lost 4 bases and the J gene lost 4 bases, with 14 bases spanning the gap. The CDR3 nucleotides are TGTGCCAGCAGTGGAGGAACAACGGGATACAATGAGCAGTTCTTC. It translates to CASSGGTTGYNEQFF. The whole variable domain, remainder taken from reference TRBV2 and TRBJ2-1, is EPEVTQTPSHQVTQMGQEVILRCVPISNHLYFYWYRQILGQKVEFLVSFYNNEISEKSEIFDDQFSVERPDGSNFTLKIRSTKLEDSAMYFCASSGGTTGYNEQFFGPGTRLTVL.

The chain recombines TRBV4-3 with TRBJ2-1; 7 bases match TRBD2. Germline V lookup: CDR1 LGHNA, CDR2 YSLEER. The CDR3 is 16 residues long. Unmatched junction bases numbered 7, after V lost 5 bases and J lost 0 bases. CDR3 region: CASSARDYHSYNEQFF. The CDR3 region has the DNA TGCGCCAGCAGCGCCCGGGACTACCACTCCTACAATGAGCAGTTCTTC.

This clone was recorded a few times. V is TRBV6-6 and J is TRBJ1-3; D is unclear. CDR3 size: 14 residues. Germline CDR1 is MNHNY and CDR2 is SVGAGI (reference sequence). V lost 2 bases and J 0 bases, leaving 5 bases between the germline ends. Written as DNA, the CDR3 is TGTGCCAGCAGTTACCCGGGCTCTGGAAACACCATATATTTT. As protein: CASSYPGSGNTIYF.

The table lists this clone with a few counts. V is TRBV29-1 and J is TRBJ1-1; no firm D call. Trimming stripped 3 bases from V and 0 bases from J, with 8 bases between. Germline V gene sequence: CDR1 SQVTM, CDR2 ANQGSEA. The CDR3 is made up of 13 amino acids. The CDR3 DNA reads as TGCAGCGTTGACCCAGAAATGAACACTGAAGCTTTCTTT. As protein: CSVDPEMNTEAFF.

The genes are TRBV30 and TRBJ2-4, with TRBD2 matching over 8 bases. The CDR3 is made up of 15 amino acids. Losses at the gene ends were 4 bases for V and 3 bases for J; bases not matched to a gene: 8. The germline V gene encodes CDR1 GTSNPN and CDR2 SVGIG (reference sequence). As DNA, the CDR3 is TGTGCCTGGACCCCGGGAGGGCCTGGCAAAAACATTCAGTACTTC. Amino acids: CAWTPGGPGKNIQYF. Looking up the rest from reference TRBV30 and TRBJ2-4 gives the full variable domain: SQTIHQWPATLVQPVGSPLSLECTVEGTSNPNLYWYRQAAGRGLQLLFYSVGIGQISSEVPQNLSASRPQDRQFILSSKKLLLSDSGFYLCAWTPGGPGKNIQYFGAGTRLSVL.

The CDR3 protein is CASSLSGQGWPEQFF. DNA of the CDR3: TGTGCCAGCAGCCTATCGGGACAGGGGTGGCCCGAGCAGTTCTTC. This sequence joins TRBV16 and TRBJ2-1; 10 bases agree with TRBD1. CDR3 length equals 15 residues. The germline V gene encodes CDR1 KGHSY and CDR2 FQNENV. The V gene end was trimmed by 4 bases and the J gene end by 10 bases; junction bases not matched to a gene: 10. The whole variable domain, filled in from reference TRBV16 and TRBJ2-1, reads GEEVAQTPKHLVRGEGQKAKLYCAPIKGHSYVFWYQQVLKNEFKFLISFQNENVFDETGMPKERFSAKCLPNSPCSLEIQATKLEDSAVYFCASSLSGQGWPEQFFGPGTRLTVL.

A few counts support this clone. This sample also contains other DNA sequences that code for the same CDR3. This sequence joins TRBV7-2 and TRBJ2-7, with TRBD2 matching 14 bases. Trimming removed 1 base from V and 4 bases from J; junction bases left unmatched: 3. The CDR3 loop spans 16 amino acids. Germline assignment: CDR1 SGHTA and CDR2 FQGNSA. The CDR3 DNA reads TGTGCCAGCAGCTTAGAAGGGACTAGCGGGAGTTACGAGCAGTACTTC. Protein product: CASSLEGTSGSYEQYF.

The chain employs TRBV10-3 and TRBJ2-5; no firm D call. This CDR3 comprises 15 residues. Germline loops: CDR1 ENHRY, CDR2 SYGVKD. The germline V and J ends were trimmed by 0 bases and 5 bases, with 13 bases remaining between them. The DNA of the CDR3 is TGTGCCATCAGTGAGTCGGCGGCTGCTGTCGAGACCCAGTACTTC. It translates to CAISESAAAVETQYF.

This clone was detected only a few times. This sequence joins TRBV29-1 and TRBJ2-7; possibly TRBD1 or TRBD2 for D (5 bases each). The V end was cut by 3 bases, the J end by 0 bases, with 15 bases between. CDR3 size: 15 residues. The germline V gene has CDR1 SQVTM and CDR2 ANQGSEA. The CDR3 loop reads CSVEPGTPSSYEQYF. As DNA, the CDR3 is TGCAGCGTTGAGCCTGGGACCCCGAGCTCCTACGAGCAGTACTTC.

This clone showed up just a few times. The rearrangement joins TRBV28 to TRBJ2-7; D is undetermined. This CDR3 has 13 amino acids. Germline CDR1 MDHEN, CDR2 SYDVKM. Trimming shortened V by 10 bases and J by 7 bases, and 20 bases separated the two germline ends. The CDR3, as DNA: TGTGCCATCGCCGTTGACGGGCTGGGGGAGCAGTACTTC. Its translation is CAIAVDGLGEQYF.

This clone was seen more than once but under ten times. The genes are TRBV7-2 and TRBJ1-3, with D uncertain. The V gene's germline CDR1 is SGHTA and CDR2 FQGNSA. The CDR3 runs 13 residues. The V end was cut by 5 bases, the J end by 4 bases, with 9 bases between. DNA of the CDR3: TGTGCCAGCAGCGATACACAGGGAAACACCATATATTTT. It is translated as CASSDTQGNTIYF.

The V and J genes are TRBV28 and TRBJ1-1; D gene unclear. Germline CDR1 and CDR2: MDHEN and SYDVKM. Trimming removed 6 bases at V and 0 bases at J, with 14 bases between. This CDR3 is 15 amino acids long. CDR3 bases: TGTGCCAGCAGCTCCCCCAGGTCGGTGAACACTGAAGCTTTCTTT. It specifies CASSSPRSVNTEAFF.

Points on this clone: This is likely an artifact of a read error, given a far larger clone one base away. Different DNA sequences within this sample yield the same CDR3. J is TRBJ2-7 and V is TRBV29-1; 9 bases line up with TRBD1. The ends lost 6 bases at V and 6 bases at J; junction bases unmatched: 9. This CDR3 is built from 13 residues. Germline V gives CDR1 SQVTM, CDR2 ANQGSEA. This CDR3 reads CSVAGTGLSEQYF. Written as DNA, the CDR3 is TGCAGCGTCGCAGGGACAGGGTTAAGCGAGCAGTACTTC.